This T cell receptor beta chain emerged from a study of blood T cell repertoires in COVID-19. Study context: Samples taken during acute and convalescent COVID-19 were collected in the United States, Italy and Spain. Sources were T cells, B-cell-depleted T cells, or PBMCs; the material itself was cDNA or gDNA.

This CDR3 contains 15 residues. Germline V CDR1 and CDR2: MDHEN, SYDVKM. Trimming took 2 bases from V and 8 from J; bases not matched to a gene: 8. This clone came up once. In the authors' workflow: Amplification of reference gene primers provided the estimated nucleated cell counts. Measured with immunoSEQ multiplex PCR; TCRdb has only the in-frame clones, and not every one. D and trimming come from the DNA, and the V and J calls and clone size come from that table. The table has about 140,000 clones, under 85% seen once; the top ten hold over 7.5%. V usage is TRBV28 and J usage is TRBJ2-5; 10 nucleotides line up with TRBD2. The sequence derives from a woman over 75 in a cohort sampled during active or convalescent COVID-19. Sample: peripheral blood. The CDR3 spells CASSLKLSGGDTQYF. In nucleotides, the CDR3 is TGTGCCAGCAGTTTAAAATTGAGCGGGGGGGATACCCAGTACTTC.